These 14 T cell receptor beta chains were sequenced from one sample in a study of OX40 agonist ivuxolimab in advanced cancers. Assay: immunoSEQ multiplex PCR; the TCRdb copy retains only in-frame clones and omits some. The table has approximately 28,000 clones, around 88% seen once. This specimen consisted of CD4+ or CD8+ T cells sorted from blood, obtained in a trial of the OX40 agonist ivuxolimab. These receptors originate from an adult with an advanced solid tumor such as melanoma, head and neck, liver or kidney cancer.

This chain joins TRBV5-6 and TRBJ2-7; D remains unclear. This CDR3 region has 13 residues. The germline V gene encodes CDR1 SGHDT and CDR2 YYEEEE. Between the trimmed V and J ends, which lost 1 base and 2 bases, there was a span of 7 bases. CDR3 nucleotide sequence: TGTGCCAGCAGCTTGAAGTTCCCCTACGAGCAGTACTTC. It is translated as CASSLKFPYEQYF. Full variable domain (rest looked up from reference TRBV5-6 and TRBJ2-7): DAGVTQSPTHLIKTRGQQVTLRCSPKSGHDTVSWYQQALGQGPQFIFQYYEEEERQRGNFPDRFSGHQFPNYSSELNVNALLLGDSALYLCASSLKFPYEQYFGPGTRLTVT.

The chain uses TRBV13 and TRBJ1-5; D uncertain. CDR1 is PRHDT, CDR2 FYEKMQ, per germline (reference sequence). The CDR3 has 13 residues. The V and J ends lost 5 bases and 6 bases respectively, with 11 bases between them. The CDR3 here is CASSQSLGQPQHF. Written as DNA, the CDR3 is TGTGCCAGCAGCCAAAGCCTCGGTCAGCCCCAGCATTTT.

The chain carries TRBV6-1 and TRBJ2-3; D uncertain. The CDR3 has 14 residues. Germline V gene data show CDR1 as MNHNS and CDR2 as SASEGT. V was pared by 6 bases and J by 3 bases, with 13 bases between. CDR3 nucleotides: TGTGCCAGCAGGGACGTGTTTTCGACAGATACGCAGTATTTT. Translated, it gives CASRDVFSTDTQYF.

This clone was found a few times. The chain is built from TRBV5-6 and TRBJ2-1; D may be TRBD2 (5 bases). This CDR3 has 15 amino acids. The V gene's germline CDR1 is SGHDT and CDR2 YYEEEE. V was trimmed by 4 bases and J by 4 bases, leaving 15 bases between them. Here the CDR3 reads CASSPGPAEYNEQFF. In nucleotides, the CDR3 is TGTGCCAGCAGCCCAGGTCCAGCGGAGTACAATGAGCAGTTCTTC.

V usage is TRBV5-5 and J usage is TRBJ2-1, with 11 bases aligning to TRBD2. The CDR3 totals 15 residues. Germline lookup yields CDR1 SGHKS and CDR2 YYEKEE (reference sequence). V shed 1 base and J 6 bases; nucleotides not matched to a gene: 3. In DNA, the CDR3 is TGTGCCAGCAGCTTGCTACTAGCGGGAGCCAATGAGCAGTTCTTC. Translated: CASSLLLAGANEQFF.

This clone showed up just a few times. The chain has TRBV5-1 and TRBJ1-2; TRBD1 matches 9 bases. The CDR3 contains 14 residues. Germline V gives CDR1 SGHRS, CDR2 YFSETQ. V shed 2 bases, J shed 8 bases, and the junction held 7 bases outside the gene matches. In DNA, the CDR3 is TGCGCCAGCAGCTTCGGGACAGGGAGTGGCGGCTACACCTTC. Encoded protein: CASSFGTGSGGYTF.

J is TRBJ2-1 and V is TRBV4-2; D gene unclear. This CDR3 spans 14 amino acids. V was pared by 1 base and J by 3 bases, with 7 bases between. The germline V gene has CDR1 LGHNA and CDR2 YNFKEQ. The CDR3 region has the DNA TGTGCCAGCAGCCAAGGTGTCTACTACAATGAGCAGTTCTTC. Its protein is CASSQGVYYNEQFF.

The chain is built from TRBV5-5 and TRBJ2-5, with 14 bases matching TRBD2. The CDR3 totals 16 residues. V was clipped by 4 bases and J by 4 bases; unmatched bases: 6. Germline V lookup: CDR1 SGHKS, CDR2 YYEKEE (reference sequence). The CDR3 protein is CASSPTSGRGGETQYF. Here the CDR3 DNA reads TGTGCCAGCAGCCCGACTAGCGGGAGGGGGGGAGAGACCCAGTACTTC.

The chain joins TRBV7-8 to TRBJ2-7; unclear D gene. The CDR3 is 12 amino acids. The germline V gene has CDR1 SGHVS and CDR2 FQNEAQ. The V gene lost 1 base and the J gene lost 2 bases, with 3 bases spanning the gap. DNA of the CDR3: TGTGCCAGCAGCTTAGTCCCCTACGAGCAGTACTTC. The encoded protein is CASSLVPYEQYF.

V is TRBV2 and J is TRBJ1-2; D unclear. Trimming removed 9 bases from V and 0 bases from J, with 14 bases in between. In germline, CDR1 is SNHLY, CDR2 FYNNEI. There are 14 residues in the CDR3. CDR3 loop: CASRVLGSNYGYTF. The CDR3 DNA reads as TGTGCCAGTCGAGTGCTGGGATCTAACTATGGCTACACCTTC. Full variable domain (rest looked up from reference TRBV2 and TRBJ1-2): EPEVTQTPSHQVTQMGQEVILRCVPISNHLYFYWYRQILGQKVEFLVSFYNNEISEKSEIFDDQFSVERPDGSNFTLKIRSTKLEDSAMYFCASRVLGSNYGYTFGSGTRLTVV.

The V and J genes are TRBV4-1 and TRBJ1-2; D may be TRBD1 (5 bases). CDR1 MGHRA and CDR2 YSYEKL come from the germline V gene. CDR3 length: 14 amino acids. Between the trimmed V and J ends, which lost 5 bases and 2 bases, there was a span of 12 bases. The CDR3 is CASSSGELNYGYTF. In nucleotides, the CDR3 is TGCGCCAGCAGCTCGGGGGAATTAAACTATGGCTACACCTTC.

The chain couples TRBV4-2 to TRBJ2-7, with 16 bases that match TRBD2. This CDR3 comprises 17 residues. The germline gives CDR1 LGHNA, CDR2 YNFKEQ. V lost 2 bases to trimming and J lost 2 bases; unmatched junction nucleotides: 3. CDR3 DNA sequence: TGTGCCAGCAGCCAACCGGGACTAGCGGGAGGGCCCTACGAGCAGTACTTC. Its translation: CASSQPGLAGGPYEQYF.

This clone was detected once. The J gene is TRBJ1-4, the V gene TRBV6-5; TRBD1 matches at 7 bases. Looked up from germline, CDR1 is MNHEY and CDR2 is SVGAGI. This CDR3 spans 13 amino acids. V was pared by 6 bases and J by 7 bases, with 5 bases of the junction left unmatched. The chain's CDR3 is CASRDRVLEKLFF. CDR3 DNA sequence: TGTGCCAGCAGAGACAGGGTTCTTGAAAAACTGTTTTTT.

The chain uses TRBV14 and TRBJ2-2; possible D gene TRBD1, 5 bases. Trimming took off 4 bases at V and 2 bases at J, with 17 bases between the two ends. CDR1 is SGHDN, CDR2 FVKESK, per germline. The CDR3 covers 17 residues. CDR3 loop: CASSRNVQGLNTGELFF. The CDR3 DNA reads TGTGCCAGCAGCCGGAACGTCCAGGGCCTTAACACCGGGGAGCTGTTTTTT. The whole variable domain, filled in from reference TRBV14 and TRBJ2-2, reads EAGVTQFPSHSVIEKGQTVTLRCDPISGHDNLYWYRRVMGKEIKFLLHFVKESKQDESGMPNNRFLAERTGGTYSTLKVQPAELEDSGVYFCASSRNVQGLNTGELFFGEGSRLTVL.